This T cell receptor (beta chain) was sequenced in a study of blood T cell repertoires in COVID-19. For the study at large: The origin of the acute and convalescent COVID-19 samples was the United States, Italy and Spain. PBMCs, B-cell-depleted T cells, or T cells provided the cDNA or gDNA that made up the material.

Germline V CDR1 and CDR2: MGHDK, SYGVNS. V was clipped by 2 bases and J by 8 bases, with 10 bases between them. This CDR3 is 13 amino acids long. The assay was immunoSEQ multiplex PCR, and TCRdb's table has in-frame clones only and misses some. The profile shows hundreds of thousands of clones, almost 85% of them singletons. This TCR was recovered from a woman over 75 with acute or convalescent COVID-19. The rearrangement joins TRBV25-1 to TRBJ2-4; D possibly corresponds to TRBD2 (5 bases). Sequencing used peripheral blood. DNA for the CDR3: TGTGCCAGCAGTGAACCCCCGGAGGACATTCAGTACTTC. The encoded protein is CASSEPPEDIQYF. The whole variable domain, filled in from reference TRBV25-1 and TRBJ2-4, reads EADIYQTPRYLVIGTGKKITLECSQTMGHDKMYWYQQDPGMELHLIHYSYGVNSTEKGDLSSESTVSRIRTEHFPLTLESARPSHTSQYLCASSEPPEDIQYFGAGTRLSVL.